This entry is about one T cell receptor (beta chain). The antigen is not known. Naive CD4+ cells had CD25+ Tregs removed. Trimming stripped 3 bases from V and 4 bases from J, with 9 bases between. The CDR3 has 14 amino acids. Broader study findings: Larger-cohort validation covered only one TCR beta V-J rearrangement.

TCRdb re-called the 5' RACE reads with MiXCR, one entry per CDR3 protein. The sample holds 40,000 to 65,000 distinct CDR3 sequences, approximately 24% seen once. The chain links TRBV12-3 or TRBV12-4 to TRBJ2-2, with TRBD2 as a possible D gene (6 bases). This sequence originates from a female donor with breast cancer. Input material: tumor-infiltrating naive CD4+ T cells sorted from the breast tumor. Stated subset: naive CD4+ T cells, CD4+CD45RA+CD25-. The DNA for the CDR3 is TGTGCCAGCAGTTTCTTGGGGGGCACCGGGGAGCTGTTTTTT. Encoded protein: CASSFLGGTGELFF.